The 19 T cell receptor beta chains below were found in one sample sequenced in a study of blood T cells in healthy people across ages. With a J-beta primer mix and a sample-barcoded 5' primer, a second PCR ran roughly 6 to 12 cycles. MiXCR, run by TCRdb on the 5' RACE reads, gives a single entry per CDR3 protein. The data show fewer than 1,200,000 distinct CDR3 sequences, 20% to 25% seen once. These data were also filed under a second study, of T cells of mothers and their children.

Material: blood. The receptors were sampled from a girl aged 2-10 years in good health.

This sequence joins TRBV15 and TRBJ2-1; a possible D gene is TRBD2 (5 bases). The V end lost 5 bases, the J end lost 0 bases, and 11 bases lay between the germline ends. The germline V gene encodes CDR1 LNHNV and CDR2 YYDKDF (reference sequence). This CDR3 comprises 15 residues. CDR3 in DNA: TGTGCCACCAGCCAGGACTGGAGCTCCTACAATGAGCAGTTCTTC. Translation: CATSQDWSSYNEQFF.

The rearrangement joins TRBV10-1 to TRBJ2-5; weak D call: TRBD2 (5 bases). V was pared by 4 bases and J by 7 bases, with 13 bases between. The CDR3 spans 13 residues. Germline V gene data show CDR1 as WNHNN and CDR2 as SYGVQD (reference sequence). The CDR3 here is CASSGFSEGTQYF. The CDR3, as DNA: TGCGCCAGCAGTGGTTTCTCCGAGGGGACCCAGTACTTC.

This clonotype was counted a few times. In nucleotides, the CDR3 is TGTGCCAGCAGTCTACAGGGGGGACTGCCCTACGAGCAGTACTTC. Its translation is CASSLQGGLPYEQYF. V gene TRBV12-3 or TRBV12-4 combines with J gene TRBJ2-5; 8 bases fit TRBD1. The better agreement between TRBJ2-7 and the DNA end casts doubt on the J call. The CDR3 covers 15 residues.

The chain joins TRBV9 to TRBJ2-2, with D perhaps matching TRBD1 or TRBD2 (6 bases each). V was trimmed by 6 bases and J by 5 bases, leaving 11 bases between them. The CDR3 loop spans 13 amino acids. The germline V gene has CDR1 SGDLS and CDR2 YYNGEE. CDR3 coding DNA: TGTGCCAGCAAGGAAGGGGGGACCGGGGAGCTGTTTTTT. Translation: CASKEGGTGELFF.

The chain links TRBV2 to TRBJ2-7, with D perhaps given as TRBD1 or TRBD2 (5 bases each). CDR3 length: 15 amino acids. Germline loops: CDR1 SNHLY, CDR2 FYNNEI. V gave up 4 bases and J gave up 2 bases, with 15 bases separating them. The CDR3 DNA sequence: TGTGCCAGCAGTGTTATCCGGGACCTGACCTACGAGCAGTACTTC. This gives the protein CASSVIRDLTYEQYF.

About this clonotype: A junction boundary mismatches the germline segment, possibly from a read error. The rearrangement uses TRBV11-3 and TRBJ1-2; no clear D gene. The CDR3 sequence is 12 residues long. Germline CDR1 is SGHNT and CDR2 is YENEEA. CDR3 loop: CASSLDQSGEIF. In DNA, the CDR3 is TGTGCCAGCAGCTTAGATCAATCGGGTGAAATCTTC.

This clonotype was detected a few times. This rearrangement joins TRBV29-1 to TRBJ1-4, with 9 bases aligning to TRBD1. CDR3 length equals 15 residues. Germline V gives CDR1 SQVTM, CDR2 ANQGSEA. With V trimmed by 4 bases and J by 5 bases, 8 bases remained unmatched. DNA for the CDR3: TGCAGCGTTGCCCTGGACAGGGGCGGAAATGAAAAACTGTTTTTT. It encodes CSVALDRGGNEKLFF.

A few counts support this clonotype. The V call is TRBV7-9, the J call TRBJ2-1; TRBD2 might be the D (6 bases). From germline, CDR1 is SEHNR and CDR2 FQNEAQ (reference sequence). V was shortened by 3 bases and J by 6 bases, with 15 bases between the two germline ends. The CDR3 covers 15 residues. CDR3 region: CASSFPGTDANEQFF. The CDR3, as DNA: TGTGCCAGCAGCTTTCCCGGGACTGACGCCAATGAGCAGTTCTTC. Together with reference TRBV7-9 and TRBJ2-1, the CDR3 gives the full variable domain: DTGVSQNPRHKITKRGQNVTFRCDPISEHNRLYWYRQTLGQGPEFLTYFQNEAQLEKSRLLSDRFSAERPKGSFSTLEIQRTEQGDSAMYLCASSFPGTDANEQFFGPGTRLTVL.

For the CDR3, the DNA is TGTGCCAGCAGTGAAAGACTAACAGATACGCAGTATTTT. Translated, it gives CASSERLTDTQYF. V usage is TRBV2 and J usage is TRBJ2-3; D possibly corresponds to TRBD2 (5 bases). The germline V and J ends were trimmed by 2 bases and 3 bases, with 6 bases remaining between them. This CDR3 contains 13 residues. In germline, CDR1 is SNHLY, CDR2 FYNNEI.

The genes are TRBV12-3 or TRBV12-4 and TRBJ1-1; possibly TRBD1 for D (6 bases). The V end was cut by 6 bases, the J end by 3 bases, with 17 bases between. This CDR3 is built from 15 residues. Written as DNA, the CDR3 is TGTGCCAGCAGCTGGGGCCAAGGGGGTGACACTGAAGCTTTCTTT. This codes for CASSWGQGGDTEAFF.

The sample holds many counts of this clonotype. The chain is built from TRBV7-2 and TRBJ2-3, with D unresolved. The CDR3 length is 13 residues. CDR1 is SGHTA, CDR2 FQGNSA, per germline. The V gene lost 1 base and the J gene lost 3 bases, with 5 bases spanning the gap. CDR3 coding DNA: TGTGCCAGCAGCTTAGTTCCTACAGATACGCAGTATTTT. Its protein product is CASSLVPTDTQYF.

The chain uses TRBV9 and TRBJ2-1; D is ambiguous. The CDR3 is made up of 14 amino acids. Deletions cut 4 bases from V and 3 bases from J, with 11 bases between. CDR1 is SGDLS, CDR2 YYNGEE, per germline. CDR3 loop: CASSSTPVYNEQFF. The CDR3 DNA is TGTGCCAGCAGCTCGACCCCGGTCTACAATGAGCAGTTCTTC. Supplemented by reference TRBV9 and TRBJ2-1, the full variable domain reads DSGVTQTPKHLITATGQRVTLRCSPRSGDLSVYWYQQSLDQGLQFLIQYYNGEERAKGNILERFSAQQFPDLHSELNLSSLELGDSALYFCASSSTPVYNEQFFGPGTRLTVL.

This chain links TRBV6-6 with TRBJ2-1, with a tentative D call TRBD1 (5 bases). This CDR3 spans 12 amino acids. CDR1 and CDR2 (germline): MNHNY, SVGAGI (reference sequence). Trimming took off 0 bases at V and 15 bases at J, with 12 bases between the two ends. The CDR3 spells CASSYSRERWFF. The CDR3 region has the DNA TGTGCCAGCAGTTACTCCAGGGAAAGGTGGTTCTTC.

The chain uses TRBV5-1 and TRBJ2-3; D possibly uses TRBD1 or TRBD2 (6 bases each). V lost 4 bases and J lost 5, with 14 bases in between. The V gene's germline CDR1 is SGHRS and CDR2 YFSETQ. The CDR3 runs to 14 residues. CDR3 sequence reads: CASSPVGGQDTQYF. The DNA for the CDR3 is TGCGCCAGCAGCCCAGTGGGGGGCCAAGATACGCAGTATTTT.

This clonotype was observed a few times. This rearrangement joins TRBV21-1 to TRBJ1-4; the table assigns TRBD1, which was not confirmed against the DNA. TRBV21-1 is shown as a pseudogene. The CDR3 sequence is 17 residues long. CDR3 in DNA: TGTGCCAGCAGCAAAGAGGACCCGACAGGGGCAGTGGAAAAACTGTTTTTT. The encoded protein is CASSKEDPTGAVEKLFF.

The rearrangement joins TRBV7-2 to TRBJ2-2; 9 nucleotides line up with TRBD1. The CDR3 is 15 residues long. The germline gives CDR1 SGHTA, CDR2 FQGNSA. V was pared by 6 bases and J by 3 bases, with 5 bases of the junction left unmatched. This chain's CDR3 is CASSSWDRDTGELFF. The CDR3 bases are TGTGCCAGCAGTTCTTGGGACAGGGACACCGGGGAGCTGTTTTTT.

This clonotype was picked up a small number of times. J is TRBJ2-3 and V is TRBV29-1; D not certain. Trimming pared 0 bases from V and 2 bases from J, leaving 9 bases between. CDR1 SQVTM and CDR2 ANQGSEA come from the germline V gene. The CDR3 runs 14 residues. CDR3 sequence (DNA): TGCAGCGTTGAAGATGGGCTTATCACAGATACGCAGTATTTT. Translating gives CSVEDGLITDTQYF.

V and J are TRBV14 and TRBJ2-6; D is ambiguous. Between the trimmed V and J ends, which lost 2 bases and 0 bases, there was a span of 5 bases. The CDR3 has 15 amino acids. Looked up from germline, CDR1 is SGHDN and CDR2 is FVKESK. The CDR3, as DNA: TGTGCCAGCAGCCAAAGGCACTCTGGGGCCAACGTCCTGACTTTC. Encoded protein: CASSQRHSGANVLTF. Complete variable domain (other parts from reference TRBV14 and TRBJ2-6): EAGVTQFPSHSVIEKGQTVTLRCDPISGHDNLYWYRRVMGKEIKFLLHFVKESKQDESGMPNNRFLAERTGGTYSTLKVQPAELEDSGVYFCASSQRHSGANVLTFGAGSRLTVL.

This chain uses TRBV12-3 or TRBV12-4 with TRBJ1-1, with 7 nucleotides matching TRBD1. The CDR3 spans 14 residues. V lost 5 bases to trimming and J lost 6 bases; unmatched junction nucleotides: 9. In nucleotides, the CDR3 is TGTGCCAGCAGTCAAACGACAGGGCCAGCTGAAGCTTTCTTT. Its protein is CASSQTTGPAEAFF.